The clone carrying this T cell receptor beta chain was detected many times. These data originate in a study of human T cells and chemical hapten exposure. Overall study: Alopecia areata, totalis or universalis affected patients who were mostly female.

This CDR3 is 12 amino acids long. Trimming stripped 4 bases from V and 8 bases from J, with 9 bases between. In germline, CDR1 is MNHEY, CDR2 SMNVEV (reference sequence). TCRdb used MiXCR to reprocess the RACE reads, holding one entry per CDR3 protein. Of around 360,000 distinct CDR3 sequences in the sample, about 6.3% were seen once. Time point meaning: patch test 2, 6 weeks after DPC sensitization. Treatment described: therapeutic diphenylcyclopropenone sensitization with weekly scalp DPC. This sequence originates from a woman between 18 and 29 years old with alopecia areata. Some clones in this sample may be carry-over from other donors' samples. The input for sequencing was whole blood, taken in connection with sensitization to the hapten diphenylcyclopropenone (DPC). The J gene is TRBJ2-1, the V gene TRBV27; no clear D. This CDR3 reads CASSSSDYEQFF. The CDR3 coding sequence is TGTGCCAGCAGTTCGTCCGACTATGAGCAGTTCTTC.